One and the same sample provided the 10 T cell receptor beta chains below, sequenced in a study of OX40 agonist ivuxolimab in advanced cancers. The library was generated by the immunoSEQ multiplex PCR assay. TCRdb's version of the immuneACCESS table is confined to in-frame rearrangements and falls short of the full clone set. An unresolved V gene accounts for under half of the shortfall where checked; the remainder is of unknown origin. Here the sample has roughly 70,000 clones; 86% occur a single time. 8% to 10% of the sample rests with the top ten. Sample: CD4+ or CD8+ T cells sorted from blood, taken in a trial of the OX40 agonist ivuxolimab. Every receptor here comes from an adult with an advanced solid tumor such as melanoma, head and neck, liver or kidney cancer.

The CDR3 DNA reads as TGTGCCAGCAGCTTCATGGAGACCCAGTACTTC. Translating gives CASSFMETQYF. The rearrangement links TRBV5-4 to TRBJ2-5, with D unclear. The CDR3 has 11 amino acids. Germline V lookup: CDR1 SGHNT, CDR2 YYREEE (reference sequence). V lost 2 bases, J lost 5 bases, and 4 bases lay in between.

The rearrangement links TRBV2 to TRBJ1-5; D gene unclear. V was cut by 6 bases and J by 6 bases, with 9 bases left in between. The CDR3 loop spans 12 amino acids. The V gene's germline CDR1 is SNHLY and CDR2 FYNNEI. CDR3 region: CASSRGSQPQHF. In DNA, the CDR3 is TGTGCCAGCAGCAGAGGGAGTCAGCCCCAGCATTTT.

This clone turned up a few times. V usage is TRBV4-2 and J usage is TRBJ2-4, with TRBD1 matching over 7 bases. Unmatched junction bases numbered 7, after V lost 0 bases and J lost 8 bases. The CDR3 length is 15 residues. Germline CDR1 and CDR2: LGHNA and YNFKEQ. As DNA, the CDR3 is TGTGCCAGCAGCCAAGAGAAGACAGGGTTGGACATTCAGTACTTC. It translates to CASSQEKTGLDIQYF.

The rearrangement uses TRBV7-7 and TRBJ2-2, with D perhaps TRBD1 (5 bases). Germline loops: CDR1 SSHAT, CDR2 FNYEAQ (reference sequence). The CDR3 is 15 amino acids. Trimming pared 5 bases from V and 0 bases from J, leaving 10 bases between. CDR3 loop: CASSGQGPNTGELFF. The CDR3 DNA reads TGTGCCAGCAGCGGCCAGGGCCCGAACACCGGGGAGCTGTTTTTT.

The CDR3 nucleotides are TGTGCCAGTAGCCGACGGGGCCACGAGCAGTACTTC. Its translation is CASSRRGHEQYF. The chain joins TRBV19 to TRBJ2-7; D tentatively reads TRBD1 or TRBD2 (5 bases each). Trimming pared 6 bases from V and 5 bases from J, leaving 11 bases between. Germline V lookup: CDR1 LNHDA, CDR2 SQIVND (reference sequence). The CDR3 consists of 12 residues.

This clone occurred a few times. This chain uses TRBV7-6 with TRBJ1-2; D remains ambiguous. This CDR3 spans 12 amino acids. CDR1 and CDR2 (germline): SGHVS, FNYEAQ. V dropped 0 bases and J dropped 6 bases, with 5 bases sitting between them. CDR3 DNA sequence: TGTGCCAGCAGCTTAGCAGGCGATGGCTACACCTTC. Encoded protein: CASSLAGDGYTF.

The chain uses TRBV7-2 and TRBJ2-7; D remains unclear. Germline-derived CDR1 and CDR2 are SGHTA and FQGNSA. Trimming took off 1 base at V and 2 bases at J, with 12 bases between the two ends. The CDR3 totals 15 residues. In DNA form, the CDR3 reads TGTGCCAGCAGCTTAGTTGTGGTCCAGACCTACGAGCAGTACTTC. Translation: CASSLVVVQTYEQYF.

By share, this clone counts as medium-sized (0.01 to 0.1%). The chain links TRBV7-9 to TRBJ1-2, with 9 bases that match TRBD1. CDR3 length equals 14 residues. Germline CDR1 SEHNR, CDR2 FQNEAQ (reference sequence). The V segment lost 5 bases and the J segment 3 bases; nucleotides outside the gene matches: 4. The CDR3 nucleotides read TGTGCCAGCAGCCTACGACAGGGGGACTATGGCTACACCTTC. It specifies CASSLRQGDYGYTF.

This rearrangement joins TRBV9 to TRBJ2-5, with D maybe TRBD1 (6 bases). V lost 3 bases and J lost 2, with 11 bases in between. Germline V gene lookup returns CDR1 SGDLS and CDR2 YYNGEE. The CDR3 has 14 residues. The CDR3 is CASSAGQSQETQYF. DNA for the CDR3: TGTGCCAGCAGCGCCGGACAGTCTCAAGAGACCCAGTACTTC. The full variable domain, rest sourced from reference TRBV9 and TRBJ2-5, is DSGVTQTPKHLITATGQRVTLRCSPRSGDLSVYWYQQSLDQGLQFLIQYYNGEERAKGNILERFSAQQFPDLHSELNLSSLELGDSALYFCASSAGQSQETQYFGPGTRLLVL.

The CDR3 protein is CASSEVLGRNTIYF. In nucleotides, the CDR3 is TGTGCCAGCAGTGAAGTTCTGGGTAGAAACACCATATATTTT. The chain combines TRBV6-5 with TRBJ1-3; D is unclear. The CDR3 is made up of 14 amino acids. Germline V CDR1 and CDR2: MNHEY, SVGAGI. V lost 5 bases, J lost 5 bases, and 13 bases lay in between.